The 23 T cell receptor beta chains below come from one sample, sequenced in a study of T cells after yellow fever vaccination. TCRdb redid the calling of the 5' RACE reads with MiXCR, one entry per CDR3 protein. The sample has 180,000 or so distinct CDR3 sequences, 11% seen once; the top ten hold about 38%. The sequencing here drew on CD8+ T cells sorted from PBMCs, taken 15 days after the yellow fever booster vaccination. Receptors were obtained from a young man who received the YFV17D yellow fever vaccine.

This clonotype turned up a few times. The chain employs TRBV6-5 and TRBJ2-7; maybe TRBD1 (6 bases). V was pared by 5 bases and J by 6 bases, with 11 bases between. This CDR3 is 12 amino acids long. Germline CDR1 is MNHEY and CDR2 is SVGAGI. CDR3 nucleotides: TGTGCCAGCAGTCCGGACAGCGGCGAGCAGTACTTC. The encoded protein is CASSPDSGEQYF.

Turning to this clonotype: Possible read error: a much larger clone is one base away. This sequence joins TRBV12-3 or TRBV12-4 and TRBJ1-6; 11 bases line up with TRBD1. The CDR3 consists of 14 residues. CDR3: CASGWGQGESPLLF. The CDR3 DNA follows: TGTGCCAGCGGCTGGGGACAGGGGGAATCACCCCTCCTCTTT.

The chain is built from TRBV21-1 and TRBJ2-7; the table's D call TRBD1 went unverified against the DNA. TRBV21-1 counts as a pseudogene. The CDR3 totals 16 residues. The CDR3 region is CASSKTPPGLSYEQYV. DNA of the CDR3: TGTGCCAGCAGCAAAACCCCCCCCGGGCTTTCCTACGAGCAGTACGTC.

This clonotype was counted only a few times. The CDR3 DNA follows: TGTGCCAGCAGTAACGACAGGCCTAAAACTGAGACCCAGTACTTC. This sequence encodes CASSNDRPKTETQYF. The chain links TRBV28 to TRBJ2-5, with a tentative D call TRBD1 (6 bases). CDR3 length: 15 amino acids. V was shortened by 5 bases and J by 5 bases, with 18 bases between the two germline ends. Germline CDR1 is MDHEN and CDR2 is SYDVKM.

V gene TRBV6-2 or TRBV6-3 combines with J gene TRBJ1-2, with 11 bases matching TRBD1. V trimming: 2 bases; J trimming: 5 bases; junction bases outside the gene matches: 7. The germline CDR1 and CDR2 sequences are MNHEY and SVGEGT. The CDR3 length is 16 residues. The CDR3 sequence is CASSYDTDRGLYGYTF. The CDR3 DNA sequence: TGTGCCAGCAGTTACGATACGGACAGGGGGCTTTATGGCTACACCTTC.

This clonotype was seen more than once but under ten times. This chain connects TRBV7-2 to TRBJ2-2, with D possibly matching TRBD2 (7 bases). V lost 5 bases, J lost 7 bases, and 17 bases lay in between. Germline V gives CDR1 SGHTA, CDR2 FQGNSA. CDR3 size: 15 residues. The CDR3 DNA follows: TGTGCCAGCAGCCTCTCCCGGGGGGCTATCGGGGAGCTGTTTTTT. Amino acids: CASSLSRGAIGELFF.

The chain carries TRBV9 and TRBJ2-1; tentatively, D is TRBD1 or TRBD2 (7 bases each). The CDR3 length is 15 residues. The germline V gene has CDR1 SGDLS and CDR2 YYNGEE. Trimming left V 3 bases short and J 2 bases short, with 12 bases between. The CDR3 is CASSEGAGAYNEQFF. DNA for the CDR3: TGTGCCAGCAGCGAGGGGGCGGGGGCCTACAATGAGCAGTTCTTC. The full variable domain, rest sourced from reference TRBV9 and TRBJ2-1, is DSGVTQTPKHLITATGQRVTLRCSPRSGDLSVYWYQQSLDQGLQFLIQYYNGEERAKGNILERFSAQQFPDLHSELNLSSLELGDSALYFCASSEGAGAYNEQFFGPGTRLTVL.

The genes are TRBV21-1 and TRBJ2-7; no check of the table's D call, TRBD1, against the DNA was made. TRBV21-1 is reported as a pseudogene. CDR3 length equals 14 residues. The DNA of the CDR3 is TGTGCCATCAGCAATGGGGGCAGGGCCCACGAGCAGTACTTC. Translating gives CAISNGGRAHEQYF.

This clonotype was detected a few times. DNA of the CDR3: TGTGCCAGCAGCCCCAACCTGGGGCTAGCGGGGGCCTCTGGCACAGATACGCAGTATTTT. As protein: CASSPNLGLAGASGTDTQYF. The rearrangement uses TRBV11-2 and TRBJ2-3, with 10 nucleotides matching TRBD2. V shed 5 bases and J 1 base; nucleotides not matched to a gene: 18. Germline V CDR1 and CDR2: SGHAT, FQNNGV. This CDR3 comprises 20 residues.

The sample holds a few counts of this clonotype. This chain uses TRBV21-1 with TRBJ2-6. TRBV21-1 is designated a pseudogene. The CDR3 extends over 15 amino acids. The CDR3 DNA sequence: TGTGCCAGCAGCACTACTCCTTCTGGGGCCAACGTCCTGACTTTC. It yields the protein CASSTTPSGANVLTF.

This clonotype was seen a handful of times. The genes are TRBV4-1 and TRBJ1-2; 8 bases align to TRBD1. The J segment lost 5 bases and the V segment lost 4 bases, leaving 6 bases of the junction unmatched. CDR1 is MGHRA, CDR2 YSYEKL, per germline. The CDR3 is 14 residues long. The CDR3 here is CASSPGQGYYGYTF. The CDR3 bases are TGCGCCAGCAGCCCTGGACAGGGCTATTATGGCTACACCTTC.

This clonotype was seen more than once but under ten times. The chain links TRBV7-2 to TRBJ2-3; 9 bases align to TRBD2. The V segment lost 5 bases and the J segment 2 bases; nucleotides outside the gene matches: 5. This CDR3 comprises 15 residues. From germline, CDR1 is SGHTA and CDR2 FQGNSA. CDR3 region: CASSISGGLTDTQYF. DNA of the CDR3: TGTGCCAGCAGCATTAGCGGGGGCCTCACAGATACGCAGTATTTT.

There are a few counts of this clonotype. The CDR3 is CASSLAPGIVYEQYF. DNA for the CDR3: TGCGCCAGCAGCTTGGCCCCGGGGATTGTCTACGAGCAGTACTTC. The J gene is TRBJ2-7, the V gene TRBV5-1; D is perhaps TRBD2 (5 bases). This CDR3 has 15 amino acids. Germline V gene lookup returns CDR1 SGHRS and CDR2 YFSETQ. V lost 0 bases and J lost 3, with 13 bases in between.

There are a few counts of this clonotype. This chain uses TRBV10-1 with TRBJ2-5; no definite D call. CDR3 length: 13 amino acids. Germline CDR1 WNHNN, CDR2 SYGVQD (reference sequence). Deletions cut 2 bases from V and 1 base from J, with 5 bases between. Here the CDR3 reads CASSETLQETQYF. The DNA of the CDR3 is TGCGCCAGCAGTGAGACTCTCCAAGAGACCCAGTACTTC.

This chain links TRBV10-3 with TRBJ2-5; 7 nucleotides align to TRBD2. V gave up 10 bases and J gave up 4 bases; unmatched junction bases: 15. The CDR3 is 15 residues long. Germline CDR1 is ENHRY and CDR2 is SYGVKD. The CDR3 here is CATMSRRSGVETQYF. The CDR3 DNA follows: TGTGCCACTATGAGTCGTAGAAGCGGGGTAGAGACCCAGTACTTC.

The chain uses TRBV5-4 and TRBJ2-5; 11 nucleotides match TRBD2. V shed 3 bases and J 1 base; nucleotides not matched to a gene: 8. The CDR3 spans 17 residues. The germline V gene has CDR1 SGHNT and CDR2 YYREEE (reference sequence). The CDR3 coding sequence is TGTGCCAGCAGCTCCCTAGCGGGGGGTGAAATCCAAGAGACCCAGTACTTC. Its translation is CASSSLAGGEIQETQYF. The full variable domain, its missing parts supplied by reference TRBV5-4 and TRBJ2-5, is ETGVTQSPTHLIKTRGQQVTLRCSSQSGHNTVSWYQQALGQGPQFIFQYYREEENGRGNFPPRFSGLQFPNYSSELNVNALELDDSALYLCASSSLAGGEIQETQYFGPGTRLLVL.

There are many counts of this clonotype. This sequence joins TRBV29-1 and TRBJ2-5, with D uncertain. The germline V and J ends were trimmed by 3 bases and 5 bases, with 4 bases remaining between them. The CDR3 contains 10 residues. Per germline, CDR1 SQVTM and CDR2 ANQGSEA. This CDR3 reads CSVDGETQYF. The CDR3 DNA sequence: TGCAGCGTTGACGGGGAGACCCAGTACTTC.

This rearrangement joins TRBV5-1 to TRBJ2-7; 8 nucleotides line up with TRBD1. The CDR3 extends over 13 amino acids. The ends lost 4 bases at V and 6 bases at J; junction bases unmatched: 6. Germline V gives CDR1 SGHRS, CDR2 YFSETQ. CDR3 in DNA: TGCGCCAGCAGCCCGGACAGGGTAGGCGAGCAGTACTTC. It is translated as CASSPDRVGEQYF.

This clonotype was counted only a few times. The chain joins TRBV20-1 to TRBJ1-2; TRBD1 is a possible D gene (5 bases). The CDR3 is made up of 14 amino acids. Germline CDR1 DFQATT, CDR2 SNEGSKA (reference sequence). V was clipped by 0 bases and J by 4 bases, with 12 bases between them. CDR3 coding DNA: TGCAGTGCTAGAGATCAGGACACCAGCTATGGCTACACCTTC. Translation: CSARDQDTSYGYTF.

Concerning this clonotype: A much more abundant neighbour one base away suggests this may be a read error. The chain combines TRBV7-6 with TRBJ1-1, with D perhaps TRBD1 (5 bases). The CDR3 consists of 15 residues. Germline loops: CDR1 SGHVS, CDR2 FNYEAQ. The CDR3 loop reads CASSGTDHGNAEAFF. CDR3 DNA sequence: TGTGCCAGCAGCGGGACCGACCATGGGAACGCTGAAGCTTTCTTT.

The chain carries TRBV6-5 and TRBJ2-1, with TRBD1 as a possible D gene (6 bases). CDR3 length equals 12 residues. V dropped 8 bases and J dropped 4 bases, with 9 bases sitting between them. Germline loops: CDR1 MNHEY, CDR2 SVGAGI. Here the CDR3 reads CASGDRYNEQFF. The DNA of the CDR3 is TGTGCCAGCGGCGACAGGTACAATGAGCAGTTCTTC.

The DNA for the CDR3 is TGCGCCAGCAGCCAGGGCAGGGGGAATCAGCCCCAGCATTTT. Residues: CASSQGRGNQPQHF. The gene calls are TRBV4-3 and TRBJ1-5, with TRBD1 matching over 7 bases. V shed 3 bases, J shed 4 bases, and the junction held 3 bases outside the gene matches. There are 14 residues in the CDR3. Per germline, CDR1 LGHNA and CDR2 YSLEER.

This clonotype was seen only a few times. J is TRBJ1-4 and V is TRBV25-1, with 7 bases fitting TRBD1. V shed 10 bases, J shed 8 bases, and the junction held 10 bases outside the gene matches. This CDR3 is built from 13 residues. CDR1 is MGHDK, CDR2 SYGVNS, per germline. CDR3 in amino acids: CAIWDSHSEKLFF. In DNA form, the CDR3 reads TGTGCCATTTGGGACAGCCATTCCGAAAAACTGTTTTTT.